This is a list of T cell receptor beta chains from one sample in a study of T-cell reconstitution after alpha-beta-depleted transplantation in children. TCRdb re-derived calls from the PCR reads in MiXCR, one entry per CDR3 protein. The top ten hold under 30% of the sample, which has about 900,000 distinct CDR3 sequences, about 31% seen once. This material consisted of PBMCs, mostly from graft donor cells, taken 360 days after TCRalphabeta/CD19-depleted stem cell transplant. Source of these receptors: a boy in the first two years of life who had a stem cell transplant for SCID, so the T cells may come from the graft donor. Each CDR3 is given with its conserved first and last residue. The order of the fields is D gene, V gene, clone size, J gene, CDR3 DNA, CDR3 protein. The D gene is left open where the match is weak. Clone size appears in some rows only: once, few, many, or a class for an expanded clone.

D: -; V: TRBV12-3/TRBV12-4; size: -; J: TRBJ1-1; DNA: TGTGCCAGCAGTTTTTGGGGACGCCCGTTGAACACTGAAGCTTTCTTT; CDR3: CASSFWGRPLNTEAFF
D: -; V: TRBV12-3/TRBV12-4; size: once; J: TRBJ2-3; DNA: TGTGCCAGCAGTTTGTGGCAGGCCACAGATACGCAGTATTTT; CDR3: CASSLWQATDTQYF
D: -; V: TRBV3-1; size: many; J: TRBJ2-7; DNA: TGTGCCAGCAGCCCAGGGGCTCGCTACGAGCAGTACTTC; CDR3: CASSPGARYEQYF
D: -; V: TRBV12-3/TRBV12-4; size: -; J: TRBJ2-5; DNA: TGTGCCAGCAGTGGGCGGGGGCCGACGGTGACCCAGTACTTC; CDR3: CASSGRGPTVTQYF
D: TRBD1; V: TRBV12-3/TRBV12-4; size: few; J: TRBJ1-2; DNA: TGTGCCAGCAGTCCCTCGACGACAGGGCCTAACTATGGCTACACCTTC; CDR3: CASSPSTTGPNYGYTF
D: -; V: TRBV6-2/TRBV6-3; size: -; J: TRBJ2-7; DNA: TGTGCCAGCAGGTCCCCGGGACATGGACCCTACGAGCAGTACTTC; CDR3: CASRSPGHGPYEQYF
D: TRBD2; V: TRBV5-1; size: few; J: TRBJ2-3; DNA: TGCGCCAGCAGCTCCACACTAGCGGCAGATACGCAGTATTTT; CDR3: CASSSTLAADTQYF
D: -; V: TRBV10-3; size: few; J: TRBJ2-7; DNA: TGTGCCATCAGTGAAAAGGGAGGAGACGAGCAGTACTTC; CDR3: CAISEKGGDEQYF
D: TRBD1; V: TRBV13; size: -; J: TRBJ2-7; DNA: TGTGCCAGCAGCTTAACCCACAGGGGGCTTCGGGGCGAGCAGTACTTC; CDR3: CASSLTHRGLRGEQYF
D: -; V: TRBV29-1; size: -; J: TRBJ1-2; DNA: TGCAGCGTTGAAGGAAAGGGAGGCGGGAACTATGGCTACACCTTC; CDR3: CSVEGKGGGNYGYTF
D: -; V: TRBV29-1; size: -; J: TRBJ1-1; DNA: TGCAGCTCCCGGGACGGGTTGAACACTGAAGCTTTCTTT; CDR3: CSSRDGLNTEAFF
D: -; V: TRBV12-3/TRBV12-4; size: -; J: TRBJ2-7; DNA: TGTGCCAGCAGTACGGGGACTCCCCTGGAGCAGTACTTC; CDR3: CASSTGTPLEQYF
D: -; V: TRBV7-9; size: -; J: TRBJ2-1; DNA: TGTGCCAGCAGCAACCAGGACTATGAGCAGTTCTTC; CDR3: CASSNQDYEQFF
D: -; V: TRBV3-1; size: many; J: TRBJ2-5; DNA: TGTGCCAGCAGCCAAGGATGGGAGACCCAGTACTTC; CDR3: CASSQGWETQYF
D: -; V: TRBV5-5; size: -; J: TRBJ2-1; DNA: TGTGCCAGCAGCTTGGAACAGGGCCCTAAAAGCTCCTACAATGAGCAGTTCTTC; CDR3: CASSLEQGPKSSYNEQFF
D: -; V: TRBV6-1; size: few; J: TRBJ2-7; DNA: TGTGCCAGCAGCCGGGGTACCCTTGAGGGGTACGAGCAGTACTTC; CDR3: CASSRGTLEGYEQYF
D: TRBD1; V: TRBV27; size: -; J: TRBJ2-7; DNA: TGTGCCAGCAGTCCCAGGACAGGGAAGTCGGCCGAGCAGTACTTC; CDR3: CASSPRTGKSAEQYF
D: TRBD1; V: TRBV5-1; size: -; J: TRBJ2-3; DNA: TGCGCCAGCAGCTTGGATTTAGGGGGCGCCGCAGATACGCAGTATTTT; CDR3: CASSLDLGGAADTQYF
D: TRBD2; V: TRBV5-1; size: -; J: TRBJ2-2; DNA: TGCGCCAGCAGCTTGATTAGCGGGGCTGTTCCCGGGGAGCTGTTTTTT; CDR3: CASSLISGAVPGELFF
D: -; V: TRBV6-4; size: -; J: TRBJ2-1; DNA: TGTGCCAGCAGGGGGGGGGGCCTCTCCTACAATGAGCAGTTCTTC; CDR3: CASRGGGLSYNEQFF
D: TRBD2; V: TRBV18; size: few; J: TRBJ2-7; DNA: TGTGCCAGCTCAGCCGGGACTAGCGGCTTCTTCCACGAGCAGTACTTC; CDR3: CASSAGTSGFFHEQYF
D: -; V: TRBV7-3; size: few; J: TRBJ1-1; DNA: TGTGCCAGCAGCGCAGGGGCAGGCACTGAAGCTTTCTTT; CDR3: CASSAGAGTEAFF
D: TRBD2; V: TRBV7-9; size: -; J: TRBJ2-5; DNA: TGTGCCAGCAGCTACCGACTAGCGGAGACCCAGTACTTC; CDR3: CASSYRLAETQYF
D: TRBD2; V: TRBV5-1; size: once; J: TRBJ2-3; DNA: TGCGCCAGCAGCTCCAGCGGGGGGGGAGATACGCAGTATTTT; CDR3: CASSSSGGGDTQYF
D: -; V: TRBV20-1; size: -; J: TRBJ2-2; DNA: TGCAGTGCTAGAGATCTCGAAAACACCGGGGAGCTGTTTTTT; CDR3: CSARDLENTGELFF
D: TRBD1; V: TRBV29-1; size: -; J: TRBJ2-5; DNA: TGCAGCGTTGAATACACAGGGGTGGAAGAGACCCAGTACTTC; CDR3: CSVEYTGVEETQYF
D: -; V: TRBV5-1; size: few; J: TRBJ2-1; DNA: TGCGCCAGCAGCACTAATGCGACTCCAGTGGAAAAGCAGTTCTTC; CDR3: CASSTNATPVEKQFF
D: TRBD1; V: TRBV12-3/TRBV12-4; size: -; J: TRBJ2-3; DNA: TGTGCCAGCGGTGCGACAGGGGGCGCAGATACGCAGTATTTT; CDR3: CASGATGGADTQYF
D: -; V: TRBV5-1; size: -; J: TRBJ2-2; DNA: TGCGCCAGCAGCTCCACCGGGGAGACCGGGGAGCTGTTTTTT; CDR3: CASSSTGETGELFF
D: TRBD1; V: TRBV20-1; size: -; J: TRBJ1-2; DNA: TGCAGTGCTAGGGGGACAGTCTATGGCTACACCTTC; CDR3: CSARGTVYGYTF
D: -; V: TRBV10-3; size: few; J: TRBJ2-1; DNA: TGTGCCATCAGTGTAGGCCCGGGGGGCGTTGAGCAGTTCTTC; CDR3: CAISVGPGGVEQFF
D: -; V: TRBV2; size: -; J: TRBJ2-4; DNA: TGTGCCAGCAGCACAGGTTTCATTCAGTACTTC; CDR3: CASSTGFIQYF
D: -; V: TRBV18; size: -; J: TRBJ2-7; DNA: TGTGCCAGCTCACGACACGTATCCTACGAGCAGTACTTC; CDR3: CASSRHVSYEQYF
D: -; V: TRBV4-3; size: few; J: TRBJ2-2; DNA: TGCGCCAGCAGCCAAGACCCCAGGGTCACCGGGGAGCTGTTTTTT; CDR3: CASSQDPRVTGELFF
D: TRBD1; V: TRBV5-1; size: -; J: TRBJ1-1; DNA: TGCGCCAGCAGCCTGGAGACAGGGGGAGCTGAAGCTTTCTTT; CDR3: CASSLETGGAEAFF
D: TRBD2; V: TRBV5-1; size: -; J: TRBJ2-7; DNA: TGCGCCAGCAGCTTGGAACTAGCGGGGGGCCGGGGCTCCTACGAGCAGTACTTC; CDR3: CASSLELAGGRGSYEQYF
D: -; V: TRBV5-4; size: few; J: TRBJ2-1; DNA: TGTGCCAGCAGCCCTACTGACGGAGGTTACAATGAGCAGTTCTTC; CDR3: CASSPTDGGYNEQFF
D: TRBD1; V: TRBV20-1; size: -; J: TRBJ2-2; DNA: TGCAGTGCTAGAAAGGGGGCCGGGACAGGGCTGTCCGGGGAGCTGTTTTTT; CDR3: CSARKGAGTGLSGELFF
D: -; V: TRBV5-1; size: -; J: TRBJ2-7; DNA: TGCGCCAGCAGCTACGGACAGCTTACCTACGAGCAGTACTTC; CDR3: CASSYGQLTYEQYF
D: -; V: TRBV7-6; size: -; J: TRBJ1-3; DNA: TGTGCCAGCAGCCCTACGTCACAGGGAACTGGAAACACCATATATTTT; CDR3: CASSPTSQGTGNTIYF
D: -; V: TRBV5-1; size: few; J: TRBJ1-2; DNA: TGCGCCAGCAGCCAAGGGGGGCCAGCGGATGGCTACACCTTC; CDR3: CASSQGGPADGYTF
D: -; V: TRBV27; size: many; J: TRBJ2-7; DNA: TGTGCCAGCAGCTCCGCCTACGAGCAGTACTTC; CDR3: CASSSAYEQYF
D: -; V: TRBV28; size: -; J: TRBJ2-2; DNA: TGTGCCAGCACCCCCGGGGGGCAGAACACCGGGGAGCTGTTTTTT; CDR3: CASTPGGQNTGELFF
D: -; V: TRBV4-2; size: -; J: TRBJ2-7; DNA: TGTGCCAGCAGCCAAGACGCCGACTACGAGCAGTACTTC; CDR3: CASSQDADYEQYF
D: -; V: TRBV12-3/TRBV12-4; size: many; J: TRBJ2-2; DNA: TGTGCCAGCAGATTCACCGGGGAGCTGTTTTTT; CDR3: CASRFTGELFF
D: TRBD1; V: TRBV5-5; size: -; J: TRBJ2-2; DNA: TGTGCCAGCAGCGCTCGAACCGGGACAGGGGCCGGGGAGCTGTTTTTT; CDR3: CASSARTGTGAGELFF
D: -; V: TRBV28; size: -; J: TRBJ2-1; DNA: TGTGCCAGCAGTTCCCGGAGGCAGTTCTATGAGCAGTTCTTC; CDR3: CASSSRRQFYEQFF
D: TRBD2; V: TRBV10-3; size: -; J: TRBJ2-7; DNA: TGTGCCATCAAAGGGACTAGCACCTACGAGCAGTACTTC; CDR3: CAIKGTSTYEQYF
D: TRBD1; V: TRBV6-5; size: -; J: TRBJ2-7; DNA: TGTGCCAGCAGTCTACAGGGGAGTTTCGACGAGCAGTACTTC; CDR3: CASSLQGSFDEQYF
D: -; V: TRBV20-1; size: few; J: TRBJ2-3; DNA: TGCAGTGCTCCTCAGCGGGCCCCAGATACGCAGTATTTT; CDR3: CSAPQRAPDTQYF